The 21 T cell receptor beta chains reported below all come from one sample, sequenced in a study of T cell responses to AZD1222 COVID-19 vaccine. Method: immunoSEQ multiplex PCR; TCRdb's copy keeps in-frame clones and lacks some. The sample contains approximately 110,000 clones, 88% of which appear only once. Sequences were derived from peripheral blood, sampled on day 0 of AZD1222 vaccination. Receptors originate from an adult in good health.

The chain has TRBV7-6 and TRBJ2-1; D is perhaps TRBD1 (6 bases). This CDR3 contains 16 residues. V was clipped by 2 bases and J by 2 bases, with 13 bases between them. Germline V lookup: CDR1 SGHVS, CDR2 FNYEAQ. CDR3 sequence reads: CASSLLTGNPYNEQFF. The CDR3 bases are TGTGCCAGCAGCTTACTTACAGGGAACCCCTACAATGAGCAGTTCTTC.

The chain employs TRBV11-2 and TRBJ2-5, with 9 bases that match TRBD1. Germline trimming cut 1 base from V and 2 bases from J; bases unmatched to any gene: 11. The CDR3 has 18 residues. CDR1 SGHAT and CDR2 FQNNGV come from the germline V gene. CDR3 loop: CASSLGLGWDRAQETQYF. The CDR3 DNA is TGTGCCAGCAGCTTAGGACTCGGGTGGGACAGGGCACAAGAGACCCAGTACTTC.

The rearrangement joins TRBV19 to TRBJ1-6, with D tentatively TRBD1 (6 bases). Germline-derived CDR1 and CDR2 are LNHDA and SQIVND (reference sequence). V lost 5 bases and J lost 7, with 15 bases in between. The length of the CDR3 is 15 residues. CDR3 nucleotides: TGTGCCAGTAGTGTTCCGGGACATATAAATTCACCCCTCCACTTT. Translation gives CASSVPGHINSPLHF.

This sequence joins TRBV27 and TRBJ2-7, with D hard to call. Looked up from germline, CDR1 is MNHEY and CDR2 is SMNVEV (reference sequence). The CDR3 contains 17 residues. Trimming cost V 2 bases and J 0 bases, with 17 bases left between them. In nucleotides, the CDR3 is TGTGCCAGCAGTTTAGCGGACCGCTTCGTCTACTCCTACGAGCAGTACGTC. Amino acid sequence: CASSLADRFVYSYEQYV.

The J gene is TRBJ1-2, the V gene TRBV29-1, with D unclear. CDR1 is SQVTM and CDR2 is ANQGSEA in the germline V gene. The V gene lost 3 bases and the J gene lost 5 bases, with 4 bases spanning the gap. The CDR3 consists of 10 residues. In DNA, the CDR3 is TGCAGCGTTGATTCGTATGGCTACACCTTC. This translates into CSVDSYGYTF.

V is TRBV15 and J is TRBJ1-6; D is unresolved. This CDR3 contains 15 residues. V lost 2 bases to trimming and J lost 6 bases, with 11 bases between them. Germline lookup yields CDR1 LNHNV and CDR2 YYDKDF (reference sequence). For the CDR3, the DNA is TGTGCCACCAGCAGACCGTCAGATGGTAATTCACCCCTCCACTTT. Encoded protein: CATSRPSDGNSPLHF.

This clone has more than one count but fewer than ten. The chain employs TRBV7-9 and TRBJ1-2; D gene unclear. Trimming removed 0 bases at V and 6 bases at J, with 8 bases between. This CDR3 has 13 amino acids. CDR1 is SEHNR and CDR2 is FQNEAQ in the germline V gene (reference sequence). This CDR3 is CASSLAGSDGYTF. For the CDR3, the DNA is TGTGCCAGCAGCTTAGCAGGGAGCGATGGCTACACCTTC.

The CDR3 sequence is CASSLEGQPQHF. The CDR3 DNA sequence: TGCGCCAGCAGCTTGGAAGGTCAGCCCCAGCATTTT. The chain combines TRBV5-1 with TRBJ1-5; D is unclear. This CDR3 is 12 amino acids long. With 0 bases removed from V and 6 bases from J, the gap between germline ends came to 4 bases. From germline, CDR1 is SGHRS and CDR2 YFSETQ.

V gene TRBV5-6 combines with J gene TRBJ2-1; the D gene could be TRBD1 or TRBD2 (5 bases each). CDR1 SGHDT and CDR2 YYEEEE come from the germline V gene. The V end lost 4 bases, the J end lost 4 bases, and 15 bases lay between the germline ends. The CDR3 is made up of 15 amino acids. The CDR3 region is CASSPGTEPYNEQFF. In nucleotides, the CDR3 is TGTGCCAGCAGCCCCGGGACGGAGCCGTACAATGAGCAGTTCTTC. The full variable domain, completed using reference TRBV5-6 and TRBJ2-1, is DAGVTQSPTHLIKTRGQQVTLRCSPKSGHDTVSWYQQALGQGPQFIFQYYEEEERQRGNFPDRFSGHQFPNYSSELNVNALLLGDSALYLCASSPGTEPYNEQFFGPGTRLTVL.

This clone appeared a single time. For the CDR3, the DNA is TGTGCCAGCCAACCTGCCTTACTCGAGCAGTACGTC. It is translated as CASQPALLEQYV. V and J are TRBV2 and TRBJ2-7; D remains ambiguous. V was clipped by 8 bases and J by 6 bases, with 14 bases between them. There are 12 residues in the CDR3. Germline assignment: CDR1 SNHLY and CDR2 FYNNEI.

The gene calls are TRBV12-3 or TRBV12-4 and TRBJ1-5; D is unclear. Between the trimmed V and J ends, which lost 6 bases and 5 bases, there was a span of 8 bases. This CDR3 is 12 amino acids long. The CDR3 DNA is TGTGCCAGCAGGGTAGAGTATCAGCCCCAGCATTTT. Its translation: CASRVEYQPQHF.

The CDR3 spells CTSSQALKTSGLHYEQYF. For the CDR3, the DNA is TGCACCAGCAGCCAAGCTTTGAAGACTAGCGGACTTCACTACGAGCAGTACTTC. The rearrangement uses TRBV1 and TRBJ2-7; TRBD2, the table's D call, lacks a check against the DNA. TRBV1 is tagged as a pseudogene. The CDR3 spans 18 residues.

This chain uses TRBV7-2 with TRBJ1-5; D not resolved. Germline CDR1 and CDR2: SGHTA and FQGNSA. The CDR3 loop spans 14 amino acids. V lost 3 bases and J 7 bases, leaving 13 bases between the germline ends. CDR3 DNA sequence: TGTGCCAGCAGCTTGAAAGGGCAAGGGCAGCCCCAGCATTTT. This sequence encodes CASSLKGQGQPQHF.

As DNA, the CDR3 is TGTGCCTGGAGTTTAACCGACGGAAACACCATATATTTT. Translated, it gives CAWSLTDGNTIYF. The chain carries TRBV30 and TRBJ1-3; no reliable D call. Germline V gene sequence: CDR1 GTSNPN, CDR2 SVGIG (reference sequence). Trimming took off 2 bases at V and 4 bases at J, with 9 bases between the two ends. This CDR3 has 13 amino acids.

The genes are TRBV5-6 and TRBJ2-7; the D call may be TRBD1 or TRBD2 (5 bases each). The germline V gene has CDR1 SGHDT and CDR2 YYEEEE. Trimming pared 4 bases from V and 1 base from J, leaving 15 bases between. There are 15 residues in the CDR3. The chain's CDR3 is CASSPNRDGSYEQYV. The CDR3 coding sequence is TGTGCCAGCAGCCCGAATCGGGACGGATCCTACGAGCAGTACGTC.

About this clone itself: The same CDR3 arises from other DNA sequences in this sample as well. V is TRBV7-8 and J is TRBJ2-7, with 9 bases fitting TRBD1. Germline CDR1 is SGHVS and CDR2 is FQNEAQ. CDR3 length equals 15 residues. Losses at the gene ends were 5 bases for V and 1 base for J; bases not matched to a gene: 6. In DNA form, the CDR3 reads TGTGCCAGCAGCCCGACGGACAGGGGATCCTACGAGCAGTACTTC. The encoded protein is CASSPTDRGSYEQYF.

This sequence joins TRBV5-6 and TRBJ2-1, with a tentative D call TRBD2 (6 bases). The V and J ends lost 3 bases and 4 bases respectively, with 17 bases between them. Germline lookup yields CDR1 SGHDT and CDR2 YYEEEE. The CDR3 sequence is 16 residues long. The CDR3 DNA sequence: TGTGCCAGCAGCTCTTTACCGGGCGGGAAATACAATGAGCAGTTCTTC. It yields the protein CASSSLPGGKYNEQFF.

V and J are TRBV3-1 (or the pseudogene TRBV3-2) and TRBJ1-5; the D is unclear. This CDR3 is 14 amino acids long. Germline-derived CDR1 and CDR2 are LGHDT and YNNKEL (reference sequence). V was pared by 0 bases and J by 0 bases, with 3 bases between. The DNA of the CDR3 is TGTGCCAGCAGCCAAGACAGTAGCAATCAGCCCCAGCATTTT. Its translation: CASSQDSSNQPQHF.

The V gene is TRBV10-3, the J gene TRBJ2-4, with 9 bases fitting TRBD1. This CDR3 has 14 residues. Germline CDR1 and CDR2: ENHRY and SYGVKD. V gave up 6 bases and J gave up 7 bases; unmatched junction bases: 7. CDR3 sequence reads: CAIRAGTGSNIQYF. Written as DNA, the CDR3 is TGTGCCATCAGGGCCGGGACAGGGTCCAACATTCAGTACTTC.

Written as DNA, the CDR3 is TGTGCCAGCAGCTCCCACAGGGTAAGGGGGACTGAAGCTTTCTTT. Protein sequence: CASSSHRVRGTEAFF. This chain links TRBV7-2 with TRBJ1-1; D perhaps matches TRBD1 (6 bases). The CDR3 is 15 residues long. Germline assignment: CDR1 SGHTA and CDR2 FQGNSA. The V gene lost 4 bases and the J gene lost 5 bases, with 17 bases spanning the gap.

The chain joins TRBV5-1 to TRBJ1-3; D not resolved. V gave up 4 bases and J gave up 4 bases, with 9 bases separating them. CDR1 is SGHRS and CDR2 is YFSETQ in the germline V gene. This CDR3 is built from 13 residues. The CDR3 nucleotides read TGCGCCAGCAGCCTTAGCCTAGGAAACACCATATATTTT. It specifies CASSLSLGNTIYF. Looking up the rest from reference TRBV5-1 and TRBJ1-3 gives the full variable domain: KAGVTQTPRYLIKTRGQQVTLSCSPISGHRSVSWYQQTPGQGLQFLFEYFSETQRNKGNFPGRFSGRQFSNSRSEMNVSTLELGDSALYLCASSLSLGNTIYFGEGSWLTVV.